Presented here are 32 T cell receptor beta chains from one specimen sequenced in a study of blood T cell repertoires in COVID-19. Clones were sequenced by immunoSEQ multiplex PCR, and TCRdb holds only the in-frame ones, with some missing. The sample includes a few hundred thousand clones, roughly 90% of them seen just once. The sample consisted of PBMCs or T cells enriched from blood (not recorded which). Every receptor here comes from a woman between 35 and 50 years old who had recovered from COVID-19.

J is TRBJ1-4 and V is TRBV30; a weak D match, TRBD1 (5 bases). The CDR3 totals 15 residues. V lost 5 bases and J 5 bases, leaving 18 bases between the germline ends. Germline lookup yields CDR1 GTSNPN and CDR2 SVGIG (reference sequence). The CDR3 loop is CAWGRQSGGNEKLFF. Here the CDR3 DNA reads TGTGCCTGGGGCAGGCAGTCCGGGGGAAATGAAAAACTGTTTTTT. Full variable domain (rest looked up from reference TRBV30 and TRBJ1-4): SQTIHQWPATLVQPVGSPLSLECTVEGTSNPNLYWYRQAAGRGLQLLFYSVGIGQISSEVPQNLSASRPQDRQFILSSKKLLLSDSGFYLCAWGRQSGGNEKLFFGSGTQLSVL.

The CDR3 reads CASSRTSGADTQYF. The CDR3 DNA reads TGCGCCAGCAGCAGAACTAGCGGGGCAGATACGCAGTATTTT. The V and J genes are TRBV5-1 and TRBJ2-3, with 10 bases identical to TRBD2. CDR3 length: 14 residues. Germline V gene lookup returns CDR1 SGHRS and CDR2 YFSETQ. V was pared by 4 bases and J by 4 bases, with 3 bases of the junction left unmatched.

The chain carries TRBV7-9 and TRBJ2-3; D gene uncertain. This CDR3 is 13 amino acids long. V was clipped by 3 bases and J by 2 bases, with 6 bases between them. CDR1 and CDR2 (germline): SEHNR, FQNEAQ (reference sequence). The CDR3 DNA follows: TGTGCCAGCAGCTTCGGTACCACAGATACGCAGTATTTT. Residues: CASSFGTTDTQYF.

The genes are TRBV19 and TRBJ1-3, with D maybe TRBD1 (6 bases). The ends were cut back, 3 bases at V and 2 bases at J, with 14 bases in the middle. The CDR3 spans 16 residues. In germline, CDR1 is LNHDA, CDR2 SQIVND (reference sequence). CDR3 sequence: CASSITGTSTGNTIYF. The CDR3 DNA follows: TGTGCCAGTAGTATTACCGGGACATCAACTGGAAACACCATATATTTT. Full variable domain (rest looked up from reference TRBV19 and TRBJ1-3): DGGITQSPKYLFRKEGQNVTLSCEQNLNHDAMYWYRQDPGQGLRLIYYSQIVNDFQKGDIAEGYSVSREKKESFPLTVTSAQKNPTAFYLCASSITGTSTGNTIYFGEGSWLTVV.

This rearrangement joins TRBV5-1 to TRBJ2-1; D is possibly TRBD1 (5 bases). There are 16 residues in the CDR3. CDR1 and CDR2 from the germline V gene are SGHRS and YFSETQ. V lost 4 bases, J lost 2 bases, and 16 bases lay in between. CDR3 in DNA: TGCGCCAGCAGCGGGGCCGACAACCGACCCTACAATGAGCAGTTCTTC. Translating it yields CASSGADNRPYNEQFF.

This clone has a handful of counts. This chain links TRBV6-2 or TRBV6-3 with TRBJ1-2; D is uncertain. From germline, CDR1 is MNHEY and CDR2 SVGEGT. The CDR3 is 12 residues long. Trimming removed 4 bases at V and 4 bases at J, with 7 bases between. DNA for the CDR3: TGTGCCAGCAGTTTACACATCTATGGCTACACCTTC. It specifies CASSLHIYGYTF.

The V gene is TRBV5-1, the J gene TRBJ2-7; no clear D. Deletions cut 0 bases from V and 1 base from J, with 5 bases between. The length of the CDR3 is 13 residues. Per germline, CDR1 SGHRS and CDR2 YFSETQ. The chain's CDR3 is CASSLELSYEQYF. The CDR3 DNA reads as TGCGCCAGCAGCTTGGAGCTTTCCTACGAGCAGTACTTC.

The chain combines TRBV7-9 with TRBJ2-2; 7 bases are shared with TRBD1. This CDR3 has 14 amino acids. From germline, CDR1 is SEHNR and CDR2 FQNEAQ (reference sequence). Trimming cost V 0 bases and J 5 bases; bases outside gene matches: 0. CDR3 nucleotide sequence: TGTGCCAGCAGCTTAGCGACAGGGACCGGGGAGCTGTTTTTT. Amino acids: CASSLATGTGELFF.

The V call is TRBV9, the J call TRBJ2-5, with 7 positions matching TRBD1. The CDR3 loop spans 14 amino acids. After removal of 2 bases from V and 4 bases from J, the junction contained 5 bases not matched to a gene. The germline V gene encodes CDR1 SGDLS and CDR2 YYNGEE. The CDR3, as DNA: TGTGCCAGCAGCGTTTCAGGGGGAAGAGAGACCCAGTACTTC. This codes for CASSVSGGRETQYF.

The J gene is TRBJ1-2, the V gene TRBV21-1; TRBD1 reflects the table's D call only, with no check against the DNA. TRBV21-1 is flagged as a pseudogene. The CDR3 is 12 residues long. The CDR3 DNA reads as TGTGCCAGCAGCTCTCGACAGATCTCCTACACCTTC. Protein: CASSSRQISYTF.

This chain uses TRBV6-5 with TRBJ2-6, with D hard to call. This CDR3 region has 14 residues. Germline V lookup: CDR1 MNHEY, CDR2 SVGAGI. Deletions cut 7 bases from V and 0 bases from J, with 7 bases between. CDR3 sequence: CASTVVSGANVLTF. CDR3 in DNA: TGTGCCAGCACGGTCGTCTCTGGGGCCAACGTCCTGACTTTC.

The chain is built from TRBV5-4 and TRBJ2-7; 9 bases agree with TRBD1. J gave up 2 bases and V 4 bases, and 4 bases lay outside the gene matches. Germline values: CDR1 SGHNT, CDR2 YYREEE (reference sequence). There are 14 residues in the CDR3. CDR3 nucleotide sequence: TGTGCCAGCAGCCCCCGGGACAGGGCCTACGAGCAGTACTTC. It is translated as CASSPRDRAYEQYF.

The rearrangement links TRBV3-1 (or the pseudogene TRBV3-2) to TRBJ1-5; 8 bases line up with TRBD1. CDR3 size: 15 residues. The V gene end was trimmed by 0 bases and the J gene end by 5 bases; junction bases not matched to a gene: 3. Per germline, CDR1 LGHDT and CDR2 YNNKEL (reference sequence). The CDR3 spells CASSQDSRGHQPQHF. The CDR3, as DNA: TGTGCCAGCAGCCAAGATTCCAGGGGGCATCAGCCCCAGCATTTT.

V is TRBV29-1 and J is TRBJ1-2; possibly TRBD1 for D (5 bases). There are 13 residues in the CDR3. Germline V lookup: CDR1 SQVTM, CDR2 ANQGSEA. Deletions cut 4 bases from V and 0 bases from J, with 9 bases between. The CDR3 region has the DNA TGCAGCGTTGTGGGGGGAGCTAACTATGGCTACACCTTC. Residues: CSVVGGANYGYTF. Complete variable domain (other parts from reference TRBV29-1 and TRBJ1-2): SAVISQKPSRDICQRGTSLTIQCQVDSQVTMMFWYRQQPGQSLTLIATANQGSEATYESGFVIDKFPISRPNLTFSTLTVSNMSPEDSSIYLCSVVGGANYGYTFGSGTRLTVV.

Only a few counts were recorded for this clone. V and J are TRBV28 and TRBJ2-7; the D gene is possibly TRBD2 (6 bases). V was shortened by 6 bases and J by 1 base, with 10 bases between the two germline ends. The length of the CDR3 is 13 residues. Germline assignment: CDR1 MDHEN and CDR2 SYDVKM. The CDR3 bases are TGTGCCAGCAGAAGGGGACTTTCCTACGAGCAGTACTTC. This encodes CASRRGLSYEQYF. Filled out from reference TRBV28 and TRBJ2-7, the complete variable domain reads DVKVTQSSRYLVKRTGEKVFLECVQDMDHENMFWYRQDPGLGLRLIYFSYDVKMKEKGDIPEGYSVSREKKERFSLILESASTNQTSMYLCASRRGLSYEQYFGPGTRLTVT.

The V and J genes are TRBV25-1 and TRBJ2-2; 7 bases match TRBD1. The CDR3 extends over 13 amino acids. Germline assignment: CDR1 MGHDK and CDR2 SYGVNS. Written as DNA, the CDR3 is TGTGCTCCGGGACAGCTGAACACCGGGGAGCTGTTTTTT. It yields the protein CAPGQLNTGELFF.

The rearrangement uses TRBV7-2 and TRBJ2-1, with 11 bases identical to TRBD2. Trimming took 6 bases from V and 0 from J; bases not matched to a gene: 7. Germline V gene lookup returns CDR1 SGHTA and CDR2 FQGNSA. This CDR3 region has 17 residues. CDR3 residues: CASRPTSGGLSYNEQFF. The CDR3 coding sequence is TGTGCCAGCAGACCTACTAGCGGGGGTCTCTCCTACAATGAGCAGTTCTTC.

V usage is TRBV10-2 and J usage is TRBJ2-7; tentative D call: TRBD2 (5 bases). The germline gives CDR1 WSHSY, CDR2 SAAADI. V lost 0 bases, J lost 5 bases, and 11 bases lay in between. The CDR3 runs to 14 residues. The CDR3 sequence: CASSESLGGHEQYF. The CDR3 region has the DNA TGCGCCAGCAGTGAGTCTCTCGGCGGGCACGAGCAGTACTTC.

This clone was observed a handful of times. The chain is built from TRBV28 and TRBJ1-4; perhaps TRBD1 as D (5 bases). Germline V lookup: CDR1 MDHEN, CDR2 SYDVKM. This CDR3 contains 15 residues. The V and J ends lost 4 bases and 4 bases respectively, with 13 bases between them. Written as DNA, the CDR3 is TGTGCCAGCAGTTCCCCGGGGAGGGGTAATGAAAAACTGTTTTTT. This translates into CASSSPGRGNEKLFF.

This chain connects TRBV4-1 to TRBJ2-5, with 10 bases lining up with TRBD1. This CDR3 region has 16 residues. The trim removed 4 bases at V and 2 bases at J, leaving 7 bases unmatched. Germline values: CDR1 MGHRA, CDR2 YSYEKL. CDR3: CASSPRTGGKQETQYF. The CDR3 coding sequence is TGCGCCAGCAGCCCCCGGACAGGGGGGAAACAAGAGACCCAGTACTTC.

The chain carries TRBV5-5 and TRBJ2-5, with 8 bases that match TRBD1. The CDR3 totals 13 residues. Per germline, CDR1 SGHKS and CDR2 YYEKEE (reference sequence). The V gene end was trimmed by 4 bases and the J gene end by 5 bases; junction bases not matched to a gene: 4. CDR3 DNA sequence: TGTGCCAGCAGCCAGGACAGGGAGGAGACCCAGTACTTC. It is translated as CASSQDREETQYF.

CDR3 sequence reads: CASSQDLRQAAETQYF. For the CDR3, the DNA is TGTGCCAGCAGCCAAGATTTAAGACAGGCTGCAGAGACCCAGTACTTC. V usage is TRBV3-1 (or the pseudogene TRBV3-2) and J usage is TRBJ2-5; the D gene is possibly TRBD1 (6 bases). The CDR3 spans 16 residues. CDR1 is LGHDT and CDR2 is YNNKEL in the germline V gene (reference sequence). The V end was cut by 0 bases, the J end by 4 bases, with 15 bases between.

In DNA, the CDR3 is TGTGCCAGCAGTTACACCCCCGCAGGGGAGAGCTATGGCTACACCTTC. This translates into CASSYTPAGESYGYTF. The V and J genes are TRBV6-7 and TRBJ1-2; D is possibly TRBD1 (6 bases). TRBV6-7 is annotated as an ORF whose role is uncertain. This CDR3 region has 16 residues. Trimming stripped 2 bases from V and 4 bases from J, with 17 bases between.

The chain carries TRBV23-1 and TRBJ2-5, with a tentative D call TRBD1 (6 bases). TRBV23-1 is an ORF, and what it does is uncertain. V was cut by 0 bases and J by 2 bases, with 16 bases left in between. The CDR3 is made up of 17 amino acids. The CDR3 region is CASSQSRRTVGQETQYF. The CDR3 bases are TGCGCCAGCAGTCAATCACGACGGACAGTCGGGCAAGAGACCCAGTACTTC.

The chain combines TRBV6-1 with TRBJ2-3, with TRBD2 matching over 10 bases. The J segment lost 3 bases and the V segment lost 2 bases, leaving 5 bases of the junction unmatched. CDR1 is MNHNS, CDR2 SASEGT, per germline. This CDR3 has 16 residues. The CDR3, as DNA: TGTGCCAGCAGTGAAATGCGTAGCGGGGGGACAGATACGCAGTATTTT. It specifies CASSEMRSGGTDTQYF.

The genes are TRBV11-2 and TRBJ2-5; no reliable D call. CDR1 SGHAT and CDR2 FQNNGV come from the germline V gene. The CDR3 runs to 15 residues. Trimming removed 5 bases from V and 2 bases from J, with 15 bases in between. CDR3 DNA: TGTGCCAGCAGCCGAGCTTACTGGTTACAAGAGACCCAGTACTTC. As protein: CASSRAYWLQETQYF.

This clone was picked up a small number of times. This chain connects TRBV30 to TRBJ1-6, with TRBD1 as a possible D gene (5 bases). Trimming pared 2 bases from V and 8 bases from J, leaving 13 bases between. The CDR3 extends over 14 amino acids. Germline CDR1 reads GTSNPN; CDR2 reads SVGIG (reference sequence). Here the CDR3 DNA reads TGTGCCTGGAGTAAGGGCAGGGCCGATTCACCCCTCCACTTT. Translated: CAWSKGRADSPLHF.

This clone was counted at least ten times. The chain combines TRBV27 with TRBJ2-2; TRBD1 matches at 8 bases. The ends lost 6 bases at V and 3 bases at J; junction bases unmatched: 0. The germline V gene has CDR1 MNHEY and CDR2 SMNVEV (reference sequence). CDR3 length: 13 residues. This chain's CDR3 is CASRTGDTGELFF. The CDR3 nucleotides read TGTGCCAGCAGGACAGGGGACACCGGGGAGCTGTTTTTT.

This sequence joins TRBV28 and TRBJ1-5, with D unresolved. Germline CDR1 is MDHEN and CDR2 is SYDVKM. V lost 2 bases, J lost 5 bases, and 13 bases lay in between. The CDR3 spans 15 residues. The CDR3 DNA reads TGTGCCAGCAGTTTAGAGGGTTTAGGTGATCAGCCCCAGCATTTT. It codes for CASSLEGLGDQPQHF.

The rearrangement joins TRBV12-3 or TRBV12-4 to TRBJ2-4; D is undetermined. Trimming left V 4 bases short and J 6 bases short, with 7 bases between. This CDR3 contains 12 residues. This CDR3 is CASSSVRNIQYF. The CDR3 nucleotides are TGTGCCAGCAGTTCCGTCCGAAACATTCAGTACTTC.

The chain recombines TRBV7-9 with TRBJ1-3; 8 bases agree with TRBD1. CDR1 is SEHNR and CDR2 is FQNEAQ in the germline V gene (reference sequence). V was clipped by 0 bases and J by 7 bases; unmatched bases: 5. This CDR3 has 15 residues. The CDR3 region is CASSLARTGKNTIYF. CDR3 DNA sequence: TGTGCCAGCAGCTTAGCGCGGACAGGGAAGAACACCATATATTTT.

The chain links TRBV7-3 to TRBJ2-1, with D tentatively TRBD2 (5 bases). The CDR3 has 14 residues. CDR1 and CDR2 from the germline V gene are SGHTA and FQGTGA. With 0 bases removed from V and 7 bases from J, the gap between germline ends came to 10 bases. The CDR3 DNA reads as TGTGCCAGCAGCTTAACCGGCCGGAGGAATGAGCAGTTCTTC. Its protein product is CASSLTGRRNEQFF.